The 11 T cell receptor beta chains below all came from one sample that was sequenced in a study of breast tumors, draining lymph nodes, adjacent tissues. From the multiplex PCR reads, TCRdb called clonotypes with MiXCR, one entry per CDR3 protein. The repertoire includes 15,000 to 20,000 distinct CDR3 sequences, over 55% of them detected once, and approximately 20% sits in the top ten. Sample: tumor-adjacent breast tissue. All receptors come from a female donor with breast cancer. Some clones in this sample may be carry-over from other donors' samples.

The chain couples TRBV14 to TRBJ1-1, with TRBD1 matching 11 bases. J was trimmed by 7 bases and V by 5 bases; bases with no gene match: 6. This CDR3 is built from 14 residues. Germline V gene lookup returns CDR1 SGHDN and CDR2 FVKESK. This CDR3 reads CASSVTGTGGEAFF. Written as DNA, the CDR3 is TGTGCCAGCAGCGTAACAGGGACAGGGGGTGAAGCTTTCTTT. Looking up the rest from reference TRBV14 and TRBJ1-1 gives the full variable domain: EAGVTQFPSHSVIEKGQTVTLRCDPISGHDNLYWYRRVMGKEIKFLLHFVKESKQDESGMPNNRFLAERTGGTYSTLKVQPAELEDSGVYFCASSVTGTGGEAFFGQGTRLTVV.

The chain employs TRBV2 and TRBJ2-7; a weak D match, TRBD1 (5 bases). In germline, CDR1 is SNHLY, CDR2 FYNNEI. This CDR3 is 15 amino acids long. V shed 0 bases and J shed 7 bases, with 16 bases lying between them. In nucleotides, the CDR3 is TGTGCCAGCAGTGAAGCGCAGGGAAACACCGGGGAGCAGTACTTC. Residues: CASSEAQGNTGEQYF.

This chain uses TRBV7-8 with TRBJ2-2; 7 bases align to TRBD1. Germline assignment: CDR1 SGHVS and CDR2 FQNEAQ. This CDR3 is built from 15 residues. V shed 0 bases, J shed 6 bases, and the junction held 4 bases outside the gene matches. The CDR3 DNA follows: TGTGCCAGCAGCTTAGCACTGGGACAGTCCGGGGAGCTGTTTTTT. Translation: CASSLALGQSGELFF.

The rearrangement links TRBV24-1 to TRBJ2-1, with D perhaps matching TRBD1 (7 bases). Germline-derived CDR1 and CDR2 are KGHDR and SFDVKD. The V gene lost 3 bases and the J gene lost 4 bases, with 18 bases spanning the gap. CDR3 size: 17 residues. Here the CDR3 reads CATSDSRAPGGYNEQFF. The CDR3 nucleotides read TGTGCCACCAGTGATAGCCGGGCCCCAGGGGGGTACAATGAGCAGTTCTTC.

This clonotype has just a few counts. The J gene is TRBJ1-1, the V gene TRBV6-1; D is uncertain. CDR1 MNHNS and CDR2 SASEGT come from the germline V gene. The CDR3 consists of 13 residues. The germline V and J ends were trimmed by 6 bases and 7 bases, with 15 bases remaining between them. CDR3 sequence: CASRLASDGEAFF. The DNA of the CDR3 is TGTGCCAGCAGGCTGGCCTCGGACGGTGAAGCTTTCTTT.

This CDR3 is CASSSGTGGHGYTF. DNA for the CDR3: TGTGCCAGCAGTTCCGGGACAGGGGGCCATGGCTACACCTTC. The chain carries TRBV6-5 and TRBJ1-2, with 12 positions matching TRBD1. Trimming took 4 bases from V and 6 from J; bases not matched to a gene: 3. From germline, CDR1 is MNHEY and CDR2 SVGAGI. CDR3 size: 14 residues.

The chain recombines TRBV19 with TRBJ2-1, with a tentative D call TRBD2 (6 bases). The CDR3 runs 13 residues. Germline values: CDR1 LNHDA, CDR2 SQIVND (reference sequence). The V and J ends lost 3 bases and 6 bases respectively, with 9 bases between them. The CDR3 DNA sequence: TGTGCCAGTAGTATGAGCGGGTCCAATGAGCAGTTCTTC. Protein sequence: CASSMSGSNEQFF.

This clonotype was seen many times. The chain carries TRBV10-3 and TRBJ2-3; TRBD2 might be the D (5 bases). Germline V gene lookup returns CDR1 ENHRY and CDR2 SYGVKD. V was shortened by 2 bases and J by 6 bases, with 9 bases between the two germline ends. The CDR3 length is 13 residues. The CDR3 spells CAISETWTDTQYF. Written as DNA, the CDR3 is TGTGCCATCAGTGAGACGTGGACTGATACGCAGTATTTT.

The chain carries TRBV6-5 and TRBJ2-2; D is unclear. CDR1 MNHEY and CDR2 SVGAGI come from the germline V gene. Trimming left V 5 bases short and J 2 bases short, with 6 bases between. This CDR3 has 13 residues. CDR3 coding DNA: TGTGCCAGCAGTACCCCAAACACCGGGGAGCTGTTTTTT. It translates to CASSTPNTGELFF.

V gene TRBV10-2 combines with J gene TRBJ1-1; no reliable D call. CDR3 size: 13 residues. The germline V and J ends were trimmed by 3 bases and 9 bases, with 14 bases remaining between them. Per germline, CDR1 WSHSY and CDR2 SAAADI. The CDR3 bases are TGCGCCAGCAGTGACGGGGAAACAGAGAAAGCTTTCTTT. Protein sequence: CASSDGETEKAFF.

This clonotype is medium-sized (0.01 to 0.1%) in the sample. J is TRBJ2-7 and V is TRBV7-8, with 9 bases lining up with TRBD2. The CDR3 is 14 residues long. Trimming cost V 1 base and J 6 bases; bases outside gene matches: 4. CDR1 is SGHVS, CDR2 FQNEAQ, per germline. The chain's CDR3 is CASSLERGAFEQYV. Here the CDR3 DNA reads TGTGCCAGCAGCTTAGAGCGGGGGGCTTTCGAGCAGTACGTC.